The rows below give T cell receptor beta chains drawn from one sample of a study of T-cell memory formation after mild COVID-19. One entry per CDR3 protein, called by TCRdb with MiXCR from the 5' RACE reads. The sample includes just over 200,000 distinct CDR3 sequences, about 9.2% of them seen just once. The specimen was PBMCs or a T cell subset sorted from them (not recorded which). The receptors here all came from a young man who had mild COVID-19 (a few samples of this study predate the infection). Cell type and time point are not known. Both conserved end residues are part of each CDR3. The order of the fields is V gene, J gene, D gene, clone size, CDR3 DNA, CDR3 protein. D genes are given only for firm matches. Not all rows give a size; the values are once, few, many and, for expanded clones, a class.

>TRBV7-3|TRBJ2-5|TRBD1|-
TGTGCCAGCGGCTCCCAGACAGGGGGCCAAGAGACCCAGTACTTC
CASGSQTGGQETQYF
>TRBV7-7|TRBJ2-1|TRBD1|few
TGTGCTAGCAGCTTACAGGGGTCCGGTGAGCAGTTCTTC
CASSLQGSGEQFF
>TRBV4-2|TRBJ1-1|TRBD1|-
TGTGCCAGCAGCCCTCTAGCGGGGACAGGGGACACTGAAGCTTTCTTT
CASSPLAGTGDTEAFF
>TRBV11-1|TRBJ2-2|-|-
TGTGCCAGCATTGACAGGGAGGGCGTGGGGGAGCTGTTTTTT
CASIDREGVGELFF
>TRBV28|TRBJ1-1|-|-
TGTGCCAGCAGTTTGGTGGGGATGAACCCTGAAGCTTTCTTT
CASSLVGMNPEAFF
>TRBV2|TRBJ1-6|TRBD1|few
TGTGCCAGCAGTCGTTCCGGGACAGGGAGCTCCTATAATTCACCCCTCCACTTT
CASSRSGTGSSYNSPLHF
>TRBV4-3|TRBJ1-1|-|many
TGCGCCAGCAGCCTCGGGCAGGTGAACACTGAAGCTTTCTTT
CASSLGQVNTEAFF
>TRBV7-2|TRBJ2-1|TRBD2|few
TGTGCCAGCAGCTTCAGCGGGGGAGGCTACAATGAGCAGTTCTTC
CASSFSGGGYNEQFF
>TRBV18|TRBJ2-5|-|-
TGTGCCAGCTTTTCTGAGACAGAGACCCAGTACTTC
CASFSETETQYF
>TRBV7-2|TRBJ2-5|TRBD1|many
TGTGCCAGCAGCCTGGACAGGGTTGCAGAGACCCAGTACTTC
CASSLDRVAETQYF
>TRBV18|TRBJ1-5|TRBD1|few
TGTGCCAGCTCCCAGGGGGCTTCCGGCAATCAGCCCCAGCATTTT
CASSQGASGNQPQHF
>TRBV2|TRBJ2-2|-|-
TGTGCCAGCAGGGAGATGGCCGGGGAGCTGTTTTTT
CASREMAGELFF
>TRBV20-1|TRBJ1-1|-|few
TGCAGTGCTAGAATGCGGGGGGAGTGGGAAGCTTTCTTT
CSARMRGEWEAFF
>TRBV4-2|TRBJ2-1|-|few
TGTGCCAGCAGCCTCAGGCTAGCGATAGGGAATGAGCAGTTCTTC
CASSLRLAIGNEQFF
>TRBV6-5|TRBJ1-1|-|many
TGTGCCAGCAGCCGCCGGGTGAACACTGAAGCTTTCTTT
CASSRRVNTEAFF
>TRBV20-1|TRBJ2-7|TRBD1|-
TGCAGTGCCCACCCGGTGGACAGGGACTTCTCCTACGAGCAGTACTTC
CSAHPVDRDFSYEQYF
>TRBV3-1|TRBJ1-1|-|many
TGTGCCAGCAGCCAAGACACCTTGAACACTGAAGCTTTCTTT
CASSQDTLNTEAFF
>TRBV27|TRBJ2-1|TRBD2|many
TGTGCCAGCAGTTTACCCCGGAGGGTAGCGGGGGGCAATGAGCAGTTCTTC
CASSLPRRVAGGNEQFF
>TRBV4-3|TRBJ2-7|TRBD1|-
TGCGCCAGCAGCCAAGGTGCCGGGACAGGGGGTTACGAGCAGTACTTC
CASSQGAGTGGYEQYF
>TRBV11-2|TRBJ2-2|-|-
TGTGCCAGCAGCTTAGATCACCGAGGGGAGCTGTTTTTT
CASSLDHRGELFF
>TRBV5-1|TRBJ2-3|TRBD2|-
TGCGCCAGCAGCCTGACGCTAGCGGAGACGACAGATACGCAGTATTTT
CASSLTLAETTDTQYF
>TRBV5-1|TRBJ2-5|-|many
TGCGCCAGCAGCTTGAGTCGGACACGCAGAGAGACCCAGTACTTC
CASSLSRTRRETQYF
>TRBV6-1|TRBJ2-5|-|few
TGTGCCAGCAGTCGCCGAGGACAGACCCAAGAGACCCAGTACTTC
CASSRRGQTQETQYF
>TRBV5-1|TRBJ1-1|-|-
TGCGCCAGCAGCGAGCCCGGGGCAACTGAAGCTTTCTTT
CASSEPGATEAFF
>TRBV7-3|TRBJ1-1|TRBD1|many
TGTGCCAGCAGCCCAACAGGGGCGAACACTGAAGCTTTCTTT
CASSPTGANTEAFF
>TRBV7-2|TRBJ2-6|-|many
TGTGCCAGCAGCTTCCGAGGGTCCGGGGCCAACGTCCTGACTTTC
CASSFRGSGANVLTF
>TRBV7-9|TRBJ2-3|-|few
TGTGCCAGCAGCTTAACGTGGAGAGGAGATACGCAGTATTTT
CASSLTWRGDTQYF
>TRBV20-1|TRBJ2-3|-|few
TGCAGTGCTAGCCATGGGGGGCCCACAGATACGCAGTATTTT
CSASHGGPTDTQYF
>TRBV7-2|TRBJ1-1|TRBD1|many
TGTGCCAGCAGGTCTATTACAGGGGCTCCCACTGAAGCTTTCTTT
CASRSITGAPTEAFF
>TRBV11-2|TRBJ1-3|-|-
TGTGCCAGCAGCCACGTTCGGGGGTTAGGAAACACCATATATTTT
CASSHVRGLGNTIYF
>TRBV7-2|TRBJ1-2|-|-
TGTGCCAGCAGCTCCACCCACGGCAGGGGCGGCTATGGCTACACCTTC
CASSSTHGRGGYGYTF
>TRBV7-3|TRBJ1-2|-|many
TGTGCCAGCAGCGTTGGACAGAACTATGGCTACACCTTC
CASSVGQNYGYTF
>TRBV9|TRBJ2-5|-|-
TGTGCCAGCAACGACGGGGACCGGCGAGGAGGGACCCAGTACTTC
CASNDGDRRGGTQYF
>TRBV10-1|TRBJ1-2|TRBD1|many
TGCGCCAGCAGCCCAGGACAGGGTACAAGCTACACCTTC
CASSPGQGTSYTF
>TRBV5-1|TRBJ2-5|-|few
TGCGCCAGCAGCTTCTCTGACATAACGGAGACCCAGTACTTC
CASSFSDITETQYF
>TRBV5-6|TRBJ1-4|-|few
TGTGCCAGCAGCACTCCCCCGGGACGGGTGGGGGCTTCGCGGGAAAAACTGTTTTTT
CASSTPPGRVGASREKLFF
>TRBV5-1|TRBJ2-3|TRBD2|few
TGCGCCAGCAGCAGTACACGGGGGGGAGGAAATACGCAGTATTTT
CASSSTRGGGNTQYF
>TRBV19|TRBJ1-5|-|-
TGTGCCAGTAGTCGGGGTGTGGATCAGCCCCAGCATTTT
CASSRGVDQPQHF
>TRBV20-1|TRBJ2-7|-|-
TGCAGTGCCGTTGATACAGGGCGCCCCTACGAGCAGTACTTC
CSAVDTGRPYEQYF
>TRBV18|TRBJ1-5|-|many
TGTGCCAGCACAGTTGGGGGCGCAAGGAGTTCCCAGCATTTT
CASTVGGARSSQHF
>TRBV20-1|TRBJ2-1|TRBD1|few
TGCAGTGCTAGAGGGGACAGCAATGAGCAGTTCTTC
CSARGDSNEQFF
>TRBV7-9|TRBJ2-3|-|-
TGTGCCAGCAGTGGAAAGGGAGGCCTCCGGGGCACAGATACGCAGTATTTT
CASSGKGGLRGTDTQYF
>TRBV5-1|TRBJ1-4|-|-
TGCGCCAGCAGCTTGACAGGAAATGAAAAACTGTTTTTT
CASSLTGNEKLFF
>TRBV9|TRBJ2-1|TRBD2|-
TGTGCCAGCAGGGGACTAGCGGGGGACGTCAATGAGCAGTTCTTC
CASRGLAGDVNEQFF
>TRBV23-1|TRBJ2-2|-|-
TGCGCCAGCACCCAAAGGGGACCGGCAGGAGGGGAGCTGTTTTTT
CASTQRGPAGGELFF
>TRBV20-1|TRBJ2-3|-|few
TGCAGTGCTAGAGGGGGGCGGGATACGCAGTATTTT
CSARGGRDTQYF
>TRBV3-2|TRBJ2-1|-|few
TGTGCCAGCAGCCACGGACTGTCGAGCTCCTACAATGAGCAGTTCTTC
CASSHGLSSSYNEQFF
>TRBV7-2|TRBJ2-2|TRBD1|-
TGTGCCAGCAGCTCGACTACAGGGGGTTTCGGCACCGGGGAGCTGTTTTTT
CASSSTTGGFGTGELFF
>TRBV6-5|TRBJ2-5|-|-
TGTGCCAGCAGTTACTCTGACGGAGAAGAGACCCAGTACTTC
CASSYSDGEETQYF
>TRBV5-1|TRBJ2-2|TRBD1|-
TGCGCCAGCAGCTATCAGGGGGCCACCGGGGAGCTGTTTTTT
CASSYQGATGELFF
>TRBV5-6|TRBJ1-6|-|-
TGTGCCAGCACCCGTCGGGGGGCCTATAATTCACCCCTCCACTTT
CASTRRGAYNSPLHF
>TRBV12-3/TRBV12-4|TRBJ1-2|TRBD1|many
TGTGCCAGCACATGGGACAGGGGAAGGGGCTACACCTTC
CASTWDRGRGYTF
>TRBV7-2|TRBJ2-5|-|many
TGTGCCAGCAGCCGTCCCGAAGGACTGCCCCGGGCCCAGTACTTC
CASSRPEGLPRAQYF
>TRBV6-1|TRBJ2-5|-|-
TGTGCCAGCAGGCCAAGCTGGGGCCAAGAGACCCAGTACTTC
CASRPSWGQETQYF
>TRBV19|TRBJ1-1|TRBD1|few
TGTGCCAGTAGTATAGCAAGTGCAGGGGGGAACACTGAAGCTTTCTTT
CASSIASAGGNTEAFF
>TRBV2|TRBJ2-3|-|-
TGTGCCACCCGGACGGGTTCAATCGGAGATACGCAGTATTTT
CATRTGSIGDTQYF
>TRBV12-3/TRBV12-4|TRBJ2-1|TRBD1|many
TGTGCCAGTCGACCAGGGGGCCTCAATGAGCAGTTCTTC
CASRPGGLNEQFF
>TRBV5-4|TRBJ2-2|-|few
TGTGCCAGCAGCTACAGGGTTGCCGGGGAGCTGTTTTTT
CASSYRVAGELFF
>TRBV4-2|TRBJ2-7|-|many
TGTGCCAGCAGCCAAGATACCAGGGATCGGCAGTACTTC
CASSQDTRDRQYF